This entry describes one T cell receptor (beta chain). This CDR3 is 15 amino acids long. V gave up 6 bases and J gave up 3 bases; unmatched junction bases: 7. CDR1 is SNHLY and CDR2 is FYNNEI in the germline V gene. This entry comes from a study of blood T cell repertoires in COVID-19. As for the study in general: Collection of acute and convalescent COVID-19 samples took place in the United States, Italy and Spain. Nucleic acid was either cDNA or gDNA, and it came from T cells, B-cell-depleted T cells, or PBMCs.

Per the authors' pipeline: Reference gene primer amplification yielded estimated nucleated cell counts. The method was immunoSEQ multiplex PCR; TCRdb's version includes in-frame clones alone and lacks a portion of them. That table gives V, J and clone size, and the DNA gave D and trimming. Among about 140,000 clones listed, around 80% were seen once. This TCR was sampled from a man over 45 with acute or convalescent COVID-19. The gene calls are TRBV2 and TRBJ2-2; TRBD2 agrees at 7 bases. Source material: peripheral blood. DNA for the CDR3: TGTGCCAGCAGCATGGTCGGGGGGTACACCGGGGAGCTGTTTTTT. Protein product: CASSMVGGYTGELFF.